Here is one TCR beta chain with its context. Its antigen is not identified. Since no conserved phenylalanine or tryptophan closes the CDR3, a read error is the likely cause. The sample is drawn from a study of neurological immune-mediated disorders. Study-level results: Across subjects, expanded clones had no CDR3 amino acid sequences in common, pointing to private repertoires in all groups.

cDNA was made by 5'RACE with 10-nucleotide random UMIs. TCRdb re-called the 5' RACE reads through MiXCR, storing one row per CDR3 protein. There are around 40,000 distinct CDR3 sequences in the sample; about 13% occur only once, and around 1.3% lies in the top ten. Unsorted libraries were generated from 2 million PBMCs held at -80 degrees C. The receptor was derived from a female donor in good health. The sequencing sample was made of PBMCs.

As DNA, the CDR3 is TGCGCCAGCAGCTTGGCCCTCAGGGGTGGTAGCGGGGAACTGTTTATT. Residues: CASSLALRGGSGELFI. V is TRBV5-1 and J is TRBJ2-2; 8 positions agree with TRBD2. This CDR3 is built from 16 residues. Germline values: CDR1 SGHRS, CDR2 YFSETQ.